The entry that follows covers one T cell receptor beta chain sequence. Its antigen is currently unknown. The data belong to a study of cytomegalovirus exposure and HLA in healthy donors. Study-wide results and caveats: Subsequent analysis revealed that first-cohort TCR clusters tended to co-occur in the 120 validation repertoires. Cytomegalovirus association was listed for 170 or so TCR beta chains. The classifier reportedly diagnosed cytomegalovirus status with high specificity and sensitivity. Specificity of a few CMV-associated chains for CMV antigens was verified in vitro.

The V and J ends lost 2 bases and 3 bases respectively, with 11 bases between them. This CDR3 contains 15 residues. The germline CDR1 and CDR2 sequences are SNHLY and FYNNEI. TCRdb's copy holds only in-frame clones and misses some; the assay was immunoSEQ multiplex PCR. The table has approximately 200,000 clones, under 95% seen once. This rearrangement joins TRBV2 to TRBJ1-5; D not resolved. Sequences were obtained from PBMCs. The TCR comes from a woman under 30 in good health and CMV-seronegative. CDR3 in amino acids: CASSEPRGLNQPQHF. The DNA of the CDR3 is TGTGCCAGCAGTGAACCGAGAGGACTCAATCAGCCCCAGCATTTT.